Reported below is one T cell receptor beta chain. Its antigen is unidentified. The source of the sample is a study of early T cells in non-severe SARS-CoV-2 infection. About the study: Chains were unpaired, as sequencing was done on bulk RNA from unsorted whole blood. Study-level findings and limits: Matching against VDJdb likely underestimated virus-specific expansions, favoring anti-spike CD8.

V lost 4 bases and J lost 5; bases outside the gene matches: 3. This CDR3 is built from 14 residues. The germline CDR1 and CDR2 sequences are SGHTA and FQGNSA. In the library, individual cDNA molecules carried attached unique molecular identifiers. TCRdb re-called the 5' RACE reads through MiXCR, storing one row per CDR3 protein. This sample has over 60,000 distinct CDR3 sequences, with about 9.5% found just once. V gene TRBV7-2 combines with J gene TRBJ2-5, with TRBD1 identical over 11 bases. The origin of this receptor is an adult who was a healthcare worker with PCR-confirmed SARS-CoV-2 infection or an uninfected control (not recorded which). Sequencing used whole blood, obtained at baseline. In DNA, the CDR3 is TGTGCCAGCAGCTGGACAGGGGGCGTGGAGACCCAGTACTTC. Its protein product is CASSWTGGVETQYF.